These 28 T cell receptor beta chains were sequenced from one sample in a study of draining lymph node invasion in breast cancer. TCRdb re-analysed the bulk RNA-seq reads in MiXCR, keeping a single row per CDR3 protein. The sample lists approximately 2,900 distinct CDR3 sequences, 80% to 85% occurring once. Memory conventional CD4 T cells were sorted as CD4+ CD45RA- CD25- cells. Sequenced sample: sorted memory CD4+ effector T cells from a lymph node. Every receptor here comes from a female donor with luminal breast cancer.

This chain links TRBV6-2 or TRBV6-3 with TRBJ1-1, with D unclear. The CDR3 sequence is 13 residues long. V was shortened by 3 bases and J by 6 bases, with 11 bases between the two germline ends. Germline V gene lookup returns CDR1 MNHEY and CDR2 SVGEGT. The CDR3 DNA sequence: TGTGCCAGCAGTTATAGGGAATACTCTGAAGCTTTCTTT. This translates into CASSYREYSEAFF.

The V and J genes are TRBV27 and TRBJ1-5; D gene ambiguous. V lost 4 bases to trimming and J lost 4 bases, with 11 bases between them. Germline assignment: CDR1 MNHEY and CDR2 SMNVEV (reference sequence). The CDR3 spans 14 residues. The CDR3 DNA reads as TGTGCCAGCAGTTGGAATGGGAATAATCAGCCCCAGCATTTT. Its protein is CASSWNGNNQPQHF.

V gene TRBV12-3 or TRBV12-4 combines with J gene TRBJ2-1, with D possibly called TRBD1 or TRBD2 (5 bases each). Trimming took 5 bases from V and 3 from J, leaving 17 bases between them. There are 16 residues in the CDR3. This CDR3 reads CASSGAPRGDYNEQFF. The CDR3 DNA sequence: TGTGCCAGCAGTGGGGCCCCTAGAGGGGACTACAATGAGCAGTTCTTC.

This rearrangement joins TRBV7-2 to TRBJ1-6, with 8 bases identical to TRBD1. The CDR3 is 15 residues long. With V trimmed by 4 bases and J by 2 bases, 1 base remained unmatched. Germline-derived CDR1 and CDR2 are SGHTA and FQGNSA. The CDR3 DNA is TGTGCCAGCAGCTCACAGGGGGCCTATAATTCACCCCTCCACTTT. Amino acids: CASSSQGAYNSPLHF.

This chain joins TRBV3-1 and TRBJ2-7; 8 nucleotides match TRBD1. After removal of 4 bases from V and 4 bases from J, the junction contained 3 bases not matched to a gene. The CDR3 extends over 13 amino acids. Germline CDR1 LGHDT, CDR2 YNNKEL (reference sequence). The CDR3 sequence is CASSRTGWYEQYF. The CDR3 DNA sequence: TGTGCCAGCAGCCGGACAGGGTGGTACGAGCAGTACTTC.

The chain links TRBV7-2 to TRBJ1-2, with D perhaps TRBD1 (6 bases). The CDR3 contains 14 residues. CDR1 and CDR2 (germline): SGHTA, FQGNSA. V was shortened by 3 bases and J by 11 bases, with 19 bases between the two germline ends. The CDR3 DNA reads TGTGCCAGCAGCTTCCACAGGCAGGGGTTAGGGTACACCTTC. Protein: CASSFHRQGLGYTF. Supplemented by reference TRBV7-2 and TRBJ1-2, the full variable domain reads GAGVSQSPSNKVTEKGKDVELRCDPISGHTALYWYRQSLGQGLEFLIYFQGNSAPDKSGLPSDRFSAERTGGSVSTLTIQRTQQEDSAVYLCASSFHRQGLGYTFGSGTRLTVV.

The V and J genes are TRBV2 and TRBJ1-5; D perhaps matches TRBD1 (6 bases). Trimming stripped 4 bases from V and 5 bases from J, with 12 bases between. The CDR3 runs to 14 residues. Germline V gives CDR1 SNHLY, CDR2 FYNNEI. CDR3 loop: CASSGDRTYQPQHF. CDR3 coding DNA: TGTGCCAGCAGTGGCGACAGGACCTATCAGCCCCAGCATTTT.

This clonotype appeared a few times. Written as DNA, the CDR3 is TGTGCCAGCCAGTCCGGGGGGAGGGAGACCCAGTACTTC. As protein: CASQSGGRETQYF. The genes are TRBV12-3 or TRBV12-4 and TRBJ2-5; 7 bases are a match to TRBD2. V trimming: 8 bases; J trimming: 5 bases; junction bases outside the gene matches: 8. The CDR3 loop spans 13 amino acids.

V gene TRBV5-1 combines with J gene TRBJ2-1, with 12 nucleotides matching TRBD2. V was clipped by 5 bases and J by 6 bases; unmatched bases: 9. The germline CDR1 and CDR2 sequences are SGHRS and YFSETQ. The CDR3 is 16 residues long. The CDR3, as DNA: TGCGCCAGCAGTCAGAGGACTAGCGGGATAGGCAATGAGCAGTTCTTC. This sequence encodes CASSQRTSGIGNEQFF.

V gene TRBV2 combines with J gene TRBJ1-1; unclear D gene. Germline CDR1 reads SNHLY; CDR2 reads FYNNEI. This CDR3 is 14 amino acids long. The germline V and J ends were trimmed by 6 bases and 4 bases, with 15 bases remaining between them. The CDR3 reads CASRVNPPTTEAFF. CDR3 nucleotides: TGTGCCAGCAGGGTTAACCCCCCGACCACTGAAGCTTTCTTT.

This chain's CDR3 is CASSRVRYGEQFF. The CDR3 nucleotides read TGTGCCAGCAGCCGTGTACGGTACGGTGAGCAGTTCTTC. The chain uses TRBV28 and TRBJ2-1; D is unclear. The germline V gene has CDR1 MDHEN and CDR2 SYDVKM. The V and J ends lost 6 bases and 9 bases respectively, with 15 bases between them. The CDR3 covers 13 residues.

This chain links TRBV5-1 with TRBJ1-2; 11 bases are shared with TRBD1. The ends lost 8 bases at V and 6 bases at J; junction bases unmatched: 9. From germline, CDR1 is SGHRS and CDR2 YFSETQ. This CDR3 comprises 14 residues. The CDR3 protein is CASGQDRGPDGYTF. The CDR3 DNA reads as TGCGCCAGTGGCCAGGACAGGGGGCCGGATGGCTACACCTTC.

The chain links TRBV6-2 or TRBV6-3 to TRBJ2-5; 9 bases map to TRBD1. The CDR3 has 14 residues. Unmatched junction bases numbered 8, after V lost 7 bases and J lost 5 bases. Germline CDR1 reads MNHEY; CDR2 reads SVGEGT. CDR3 coding DNA: TGTGCCAGCAACCTCGGGACAGGGACGGAGACCCAGTACTTC. This sequence encodes CASNLGTGTETQYF.

The chain uses TRBV27 and TRBJ2-2, with 11 bases that match TRBD2. The CDR3 extends over 16 amino acids. With V trimmed by 3 bases and J by 7 bases, 7 bases remained unmatched. Germline V gives CDR1 MNHEY, CDR2 SMNVEV (reference sequence). As DNA, the CDR3 is TGTGCCAGCAGTTTCCTGACTAGCGGGAAAAACGGGGAGCTGTTTTTT. Translation: CASSFLTSGKNGELFF.

CDR3: CASSLGADQPQHF. The CDR3 bases are TGTGCCAGCAGTTTAGGGGCAGATCAGCCCCAGCATTTT. This chain uses TRBV12-3 or TRBV12-4 with TRBJ1-5; D remains unclear. This CDR3 spans 13 amino acids. Trimming pared 1 base from V and 5 bases from J, leaving 6 bases between.

The chain is built from TRBV7-9 and TRBJ2-3, with D possibly matching TRBD1 (5 bases). The germline gives CDR1 SEHNR, CDR2 FQNEAQ (reference sequence). V lost 5 bases to trimming and J lost 4 bases, with 19 bases between them. The CDR3 consists of 16 residues. In DNA form, the CDR3 reads TGTGCCAGCAGCCGATCCGGACACCGCCCAGCAGATACGCAGTATTTT. It yields the protein CASSRSGHRPADTQYF.

The chain is built from TRBV14 and TRBJ2-3; TRBD2 matches at 11 bases. The junction had 3 bases not matched to a gene; V was cut back by 4 bases and J by 0 bases. This CDR3 is built from 16 residues. Germline-derived CDR1 and CDR2 are SGHDN and FVKESK. CDR3 sequence reads: CASSPLAGGSTDTQYF. In nucleotides, the CDR3 is TGTGCCAGCAGCCCTTTAGCGGGAGGGAGCACAGATACGCAGTATTTT.

V is TRBV11-2 and J is TRBJ1-2; D not certain. V shed 0 bases and J shed 4 bases, with 6 bases lying between them. Germline values: CDR1 SGHAT, CDR2 FQNNGV. This CDR3 contains 13 residues. CDR3 in DNA: TGTGCCAGCAGCTTAGACAGGCCCTATGGCTACACCTTC. This codes for CASSLDRPYGYTF. Combining the CDR3 with reference TRBV11-2 and TRBJ1-2 gives the whole variable domain EAGVAQSPRYKIIEKRQSVAFWCNPISGHATLYWYQQILGQGPKLLIQFQNNGVVDDSQLPKDRFSAERLKGVDSTLKIQPAKLEDSAVYLCASSLDRPYGYTFGSGTRLTVV.

The genes are TRBV29-1 and TRBJ2-2; no definite D call. From germline, CDR1 is SQVTM and CDR2 ANQGSEA. The CDR3 loop spans 14 amino acids. V gave up 6 bases and J gave up 5 bases, with 16 bases separating them. The CDR3 loop reads CSVLEASQTGELFF. CDR3 in DNA: TGCAGCGTCCTCGAGGCCAGCCAGACCGGGGAGCTGTTTTTT.

The chain has TRBV6-2 or TRBV6-3 and TRBJ2-2; D is possibly TRBD1 (6 bases). Per the germline V gene, CDR1 is MNHEY and CDR2 is SVGEGT. The CDR3 runs 16 residues. Trimming stripped 4 bases from V and 6 bases from J, with 18 bases between. The CDR3 DNA reads TGTGCCAGCAGTTCACCGTATAAAACAGGGTCCGGGGAGCTGTTTTTT. Translation gives CASSSPYKTGSGELFF.

V gene TRBV7-8 combines with J gene TRBJ1-1, with a weak D call TRBD1 (5 bases). CDR3 size: 13 residues. CDR1 and CDR2 (germline): SGHVS, FQNEAQ. V gave up 3 bases and J gave up 9 bases, with 14 bases separating them. Written as DNA, the CDR3 is TGTGCCAGCAGCTTGGGGGGTAACAAGCAAGCTTTCTTT. This sequence encodes CASSLGGNKQAFF. The full variable domain, completed using reference TRBV7-8 and TRBJ1-1, is GAGVSQSPRYKVAKRGQDVALRCDPISGHVSLFWYQQALGQGPEFLTYFQNEAQLDKSGLPSDRFFAERPEGSVSTLKIQRTQQEDSAVYLCASSLGGNKQAFFGQGTRLTVV.

The V and J genes are TRBV2 and TRBJ2-7; D perhaps matches TRBD2 (5 bases). V lost 6 bases and J 3 bases, leaving 9 bases between the germline ends. Per the germline V gene, CDR1 is SNHLY and CDR2 is FYNNEI. This CDR3 is built from 12 residues. The CDR3 loop reads CASRAAHYEQYF. Here the CDR3 DNA reads TGTGCCAGCAGAGCGGCCCACTACGAGCAGTACTTC. The full variable domain, rest sourced from reference TRBV2 and TRBJ2-7, is EPEVTQTPSHQVTQMGQEVILRCVPISNHLYFYWYRQILGQKVEFLVSFYNNEISEKSEIFDDQFSVERPDGSNFTLKIRSTKLEDSAMYFCASRAAHYEQYFGPGTRLTVT.

The chain links TRBV5-1 to TRBJ2-2; 9 bases align to TRBD1. V trimming: 4 bases; J trimming: 3 bases; junction bases outside the gene matches: 4. Germline CDR1 is SGHRS and CDR2 is YFSETQ. The CDR3 has 15 residues. The CDR3 DNA reads as TGCGCCAGCAGCCGGGACAGGGTGGACACCGGGGAGCTGTTTTTT. Translated: CASSRDRVDTGELFF.

For the CDR3, the DNA is TGTGCCAGCAGCCCCGGGAGACCCTCCTACGAGCAGTACTTC. Its protein product is CASSPGRPSYEQYF. The genes are TRBV11-2 and TRBJ2-7, with TRBD2 as a possible D gene (6 bases). Deletions cut 5 bases from V and 0 bases from J, with 11 bases between. The germline gives CDR1 SGHAT, CDR2 FQNNGV. The CDR3 totals 14 residues.

This chain uses TRBV15 with TRBJ1-6; the D gene is possibly TRBD1 (6 bases). The CDR3 spans 15 residues. Germline CDR1 and CDR2: LNHNV and YYDKDF (reference sequence). Trimming pared 2 bases from V and 8 bases from J, leaving 13 bases between. This CDR3 is CATSRQGFGDSPLHF. For the CDR3, the DNA is TGTGCCACCAGCAGACAGGGGTTTGGGGATTCACCCCTCCACTTT.

The gene calls are TRBV6-5 and TRBJ2-2, with D hard to call. The CDR3 is 16 amino acids. CDR1 and CDR2 from the germline V gene are MNHEY and SVGAGI. Trimming pared 1 base from V and 4 bases from J, leaving 13 bases between. CDR3 DNA sequence: TGTGCCAGCAGTTACTTGGGGTTCCGCGGCACCGGGGAGCTGTTTTTT. It specifies CASSYLGFRGTGELFF.

This clonotype appeared a few times. Here the CDR3 DNA reads TGTGCCAGCAGCCCCTTTCGGACTACTTACAATGAGCAGTTCTTC. Translation gives CASSPFRTTYNEQFF. The V and J genes are TRBV7-2 and TRBJ2-1, with D tentatively TRBD2 (6 bases). Deletions cut 5 bases from V and 4 bases from J, with 15 bases between. This CDR3 contains 15 residues. Germline CDR1 SGHTA, CDR2 FQGNSA.

The gene calls are TRBV20-1 and TRBJ1-1; the match to TRBD1 covers 8 bases. Per the germline V gene, CDR1 is DFQATT and CDR2 is SNEGSKA (reference sequence). V lost 1 base to trimming and J lost 7 bases; unmatched junction nucleotides: 8. The CDR3 runs 14 residues. The CDR3 DNA sequence: TGCAGTGCTAGAGGGCCGCAGGGGGCCGGTGAAGCTTTCTTT. This translates into CSARGPQGAGEAFF.